This T cell receptor (beta chain) originates from a study of blood T cell repertoires in COVID-19. Study summary: Nucleic acid was either cDNA or gDNA, and it came from T cells, B-cell-depleted T cells, or PBMCs.

Participants were aged about 18 to 90 years from around 24 US areas. Participant reports of clinical history set cohort assignment. Per the original methods: Reference gene primer amplification gave estimated nucleated cell counts. Libraries were prepared by immunoSEQ multiplex PCR; TCRdb keeps only in-frame clonotypes and omits some of them. V and J calls and clone size are as listed in that table; D and trimming were resolved from the DNA. The sample consists of under 300,000 clones, approximately 91% of them appearing once. The V and J ends lost 1 base and 5 bases, in that order; junction bases with no gene match: 5. Germline V gives CDR1 SEHNR, CDR2 FQNEAQ (reference sequence). This CDR3 has 15 amino acids.

The receptor was isolated from a woman between 40 and 55 years old with acute COVID-19. The material sequenced was PBMCs or T cells enriched from blood (not recorded which). The J gene is TRBJ1-3, the V gene TRBV7-9, with 7 bases that match TRBD1. DNA of the CDR3: TGTGCCAGCAGCTTAGAGGAGGGGGCTAGAAACACCATATATTTT. Its translation: CASSLEEGARNTIYF.